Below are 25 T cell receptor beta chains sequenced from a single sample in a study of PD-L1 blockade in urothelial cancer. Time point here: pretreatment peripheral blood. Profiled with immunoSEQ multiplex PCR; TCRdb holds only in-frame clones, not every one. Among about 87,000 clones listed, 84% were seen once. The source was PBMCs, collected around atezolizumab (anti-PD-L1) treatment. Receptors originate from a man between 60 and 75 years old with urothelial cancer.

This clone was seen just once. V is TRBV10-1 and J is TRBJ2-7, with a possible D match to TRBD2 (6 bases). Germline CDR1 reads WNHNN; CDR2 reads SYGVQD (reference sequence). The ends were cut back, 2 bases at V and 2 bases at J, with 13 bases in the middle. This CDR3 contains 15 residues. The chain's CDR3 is CASSERGGAAYEQYF. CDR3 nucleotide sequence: TGCGCCAGCAGTGAGCGAGGAGGGGCAGCCTACGAGCAGTACTTC.

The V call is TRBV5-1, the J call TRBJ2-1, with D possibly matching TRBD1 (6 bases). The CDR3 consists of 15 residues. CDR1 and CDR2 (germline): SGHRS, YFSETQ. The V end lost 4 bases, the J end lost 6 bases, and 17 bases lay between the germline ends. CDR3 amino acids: CASSPTLQGGNEQFF. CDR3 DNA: TGCGCCAGCAGCCCAACCTTACAGGGCGGCAATGAGCAGTTCTTC. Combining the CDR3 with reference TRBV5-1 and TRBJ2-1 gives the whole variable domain KAGVTQTPRYLIKTRGQQVTLSCSPISGHRSVSWYQQTPGQGLQFLFEYFSETQRNKGNFPGRFSGRQFSNSRSEMNVSTLELGDSALYLCASSPTLQGGNEQFFGPGTRLTVL.

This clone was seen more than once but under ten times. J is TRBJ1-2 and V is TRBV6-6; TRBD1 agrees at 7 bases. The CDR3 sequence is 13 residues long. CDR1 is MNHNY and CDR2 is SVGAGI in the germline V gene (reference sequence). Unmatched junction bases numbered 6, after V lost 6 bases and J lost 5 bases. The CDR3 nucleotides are TGTGCCAGCAGGACAGGGCAGAGGTATGGCTACACCTTC. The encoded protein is CASRTGQRYGYTF.

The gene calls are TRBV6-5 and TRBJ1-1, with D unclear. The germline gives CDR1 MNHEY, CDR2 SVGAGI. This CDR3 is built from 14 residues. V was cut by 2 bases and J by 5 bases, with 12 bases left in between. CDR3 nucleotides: TGTGCCAGCAGTTACACGGGTGTTAGGACTGAAGCTTTCTTT. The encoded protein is CASSYTGVRTEAFF.

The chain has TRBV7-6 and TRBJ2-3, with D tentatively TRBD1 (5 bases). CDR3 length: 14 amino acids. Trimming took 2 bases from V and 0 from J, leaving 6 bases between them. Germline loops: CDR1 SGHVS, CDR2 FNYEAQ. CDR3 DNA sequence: TGTGCCAGCAGCTTACAGGGTAGCACAGATACGCAGTATTTT. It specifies CASSLQGSTDTQYF. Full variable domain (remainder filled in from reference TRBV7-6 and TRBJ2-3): GAGVSQSPRYKVTKRGQDVALRCDPISGHVSLYWYRQALGQGPEFLTYFNYEAQQDKSGLPNDRFSAERPEGSISTLTIQRTEQRDSAMYRCASSLQGSTDTQYFGPGTRLTVL.

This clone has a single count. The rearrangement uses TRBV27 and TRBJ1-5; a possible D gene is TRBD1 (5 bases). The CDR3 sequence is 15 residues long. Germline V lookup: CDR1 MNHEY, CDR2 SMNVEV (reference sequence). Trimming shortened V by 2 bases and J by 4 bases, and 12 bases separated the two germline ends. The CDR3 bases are TGTGCCAGCAGTTTAACTGGGGGGATGAATCAGCCCCAGCATTTT. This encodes CASSLTGGMNQPQHF.

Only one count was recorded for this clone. CDR3: CASGFRGRPYEQYF. The DNA of the CDR3 is TGTGCCAGCGGATTCAGAGGCAGACCCTACGAGCAGTACTTC. The chain has TRBV21-1 and TRBJ2-7; TRBD2 is taken as the D call from the table, unchecked against the DNA. TRBV21-1 is given as a pseudogene. The CDR3 has 14 amino acids.

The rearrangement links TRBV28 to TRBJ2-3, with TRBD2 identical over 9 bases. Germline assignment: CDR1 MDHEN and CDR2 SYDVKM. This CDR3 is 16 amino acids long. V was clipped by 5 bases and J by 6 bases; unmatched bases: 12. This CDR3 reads CASSPRGGRDPDTQYF. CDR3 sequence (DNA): TGTGCCAGCAGTCCGCGGGGCGGGAGGGACCCCGATACGCAGTATTTT.

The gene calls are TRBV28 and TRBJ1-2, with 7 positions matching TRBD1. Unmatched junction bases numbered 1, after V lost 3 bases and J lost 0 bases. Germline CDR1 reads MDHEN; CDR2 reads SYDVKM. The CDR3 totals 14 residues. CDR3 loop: CASSFGQANYGYTF. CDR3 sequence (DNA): TGTGCCAGCAGTTTCGGACAGGCTAACTATGGCTACACCTTC.

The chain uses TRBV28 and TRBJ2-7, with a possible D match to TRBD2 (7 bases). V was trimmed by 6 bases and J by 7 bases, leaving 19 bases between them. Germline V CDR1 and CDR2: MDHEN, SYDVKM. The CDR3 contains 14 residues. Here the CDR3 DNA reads TGTGCCAGCAGCCGCGGGGGCCATTTGCGAGAGCAGTACTTC. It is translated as CASSRGGHLREQYF.

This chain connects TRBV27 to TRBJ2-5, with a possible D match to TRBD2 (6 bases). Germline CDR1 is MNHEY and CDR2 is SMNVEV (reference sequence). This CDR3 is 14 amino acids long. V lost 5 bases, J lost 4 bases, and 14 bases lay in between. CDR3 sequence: CASSTRAAGETQYF. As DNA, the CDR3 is TGTGCCAGCAGTACACGCGCAGCGGGAGAGACCCAGTACTTC.

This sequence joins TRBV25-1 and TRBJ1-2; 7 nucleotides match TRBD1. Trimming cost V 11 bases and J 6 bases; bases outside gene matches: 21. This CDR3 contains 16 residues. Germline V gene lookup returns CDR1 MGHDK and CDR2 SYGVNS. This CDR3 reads CAAQEKTGRGRDGYTF. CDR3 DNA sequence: TGTGCCGCCCAAGAAAAGACAGGGAGAGGTCGAGATGGCTACACCTTC.

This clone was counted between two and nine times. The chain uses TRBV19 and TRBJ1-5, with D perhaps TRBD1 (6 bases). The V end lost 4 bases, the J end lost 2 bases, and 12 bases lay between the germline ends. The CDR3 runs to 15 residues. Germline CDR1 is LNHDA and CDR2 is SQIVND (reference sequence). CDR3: CASSTGAIGNQPQHF. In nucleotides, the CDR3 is TGTGCCAGTAGTACAGGGGCTATCGGCAATCAGCCCCAGCATTTT.

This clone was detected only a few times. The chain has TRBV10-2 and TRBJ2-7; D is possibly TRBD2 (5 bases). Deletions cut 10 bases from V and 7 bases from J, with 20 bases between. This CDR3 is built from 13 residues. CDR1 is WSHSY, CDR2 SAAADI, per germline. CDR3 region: CATKEFGKGEQYF. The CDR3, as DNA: TGCGCCACCAAAGAGTTCGGGAAAGGGGAGCAGTACTTC.

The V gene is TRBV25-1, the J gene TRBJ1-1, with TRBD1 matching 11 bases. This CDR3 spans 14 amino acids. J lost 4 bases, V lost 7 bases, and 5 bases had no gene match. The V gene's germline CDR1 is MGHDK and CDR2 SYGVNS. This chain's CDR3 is CASTQDRGPTEAFF. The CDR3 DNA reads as TGTGCCAGCACGCAGGACAGGGGGCCCACTGAAGCTTTCTTT.

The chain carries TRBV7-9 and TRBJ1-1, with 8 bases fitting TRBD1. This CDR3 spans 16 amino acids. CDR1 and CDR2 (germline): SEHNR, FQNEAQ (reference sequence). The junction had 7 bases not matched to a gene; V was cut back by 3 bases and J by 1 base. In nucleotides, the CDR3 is TGTGCCAGCAGCTTGGACAGGGTAATAGGGAACACTGAAGCTTTCTTT. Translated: CASSLDRVIGNTEAFF.

CDR3 coding DNA: TGCGCCAGCAGTCTTCGGCAGGGTAGCACAGATACGCAGTATTTT. Translation: CASSLRQGSTDTQYF. This sequence joins TRBV4-1 and TRBJ2-3; TRBD1 is a possible D gene (5 bases). V lost 6 bases to trimming and J lost 0 bases, with 13 bases between them. This CDR3 spans 15 amino acids. Germline CDR1 reads MGHRA; CDR2 reads YSYEKL.

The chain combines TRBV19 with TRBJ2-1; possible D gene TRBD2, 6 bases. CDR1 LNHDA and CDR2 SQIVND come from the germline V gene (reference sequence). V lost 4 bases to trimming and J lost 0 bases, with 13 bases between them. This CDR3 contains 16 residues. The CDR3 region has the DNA TGTGCCAGTAGTACCCCCGGGGGTAGCTCCTACAATGAGCAGTTCTTC. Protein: CASSTPGGSSYNEQFF.

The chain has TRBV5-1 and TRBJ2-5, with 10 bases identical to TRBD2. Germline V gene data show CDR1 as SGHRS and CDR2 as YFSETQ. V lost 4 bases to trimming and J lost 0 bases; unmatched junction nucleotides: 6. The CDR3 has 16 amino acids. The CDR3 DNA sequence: TGCGCCAGCAGCCCTGGACTAGCGGTGTACCAAGAGACCCAGTACTTC. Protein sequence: CASSPGLAVYQETQYF. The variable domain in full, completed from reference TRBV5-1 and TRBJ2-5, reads KAGVTQTPRYLIKTRGQQVTLSCSPISGHRSVSWYQQTPGQGLQFLFEYFSETQRNKGNFPGRFSGRQFSNSRSEMNVSTLELGDSALYLCASSPGLAVYQETQYFGPGTRLLVL.

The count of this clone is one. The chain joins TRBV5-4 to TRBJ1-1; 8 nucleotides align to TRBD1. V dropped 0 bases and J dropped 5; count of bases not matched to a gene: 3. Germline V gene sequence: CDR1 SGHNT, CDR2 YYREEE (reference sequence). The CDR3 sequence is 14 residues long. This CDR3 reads CASSLAGGWTEAFF. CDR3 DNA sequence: TGTGCCAGCAGCTTGGCAGGGGGCTGGACTGAAGCTTTCTTT.

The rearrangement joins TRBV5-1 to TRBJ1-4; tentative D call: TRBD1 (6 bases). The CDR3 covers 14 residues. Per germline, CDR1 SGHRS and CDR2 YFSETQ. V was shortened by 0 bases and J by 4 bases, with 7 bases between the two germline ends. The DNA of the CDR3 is TGCGCCAGCAGCTTGGGGACAGTTAATGAAAAACTGTTTTTT. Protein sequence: CASSLGTVNEKLFF.

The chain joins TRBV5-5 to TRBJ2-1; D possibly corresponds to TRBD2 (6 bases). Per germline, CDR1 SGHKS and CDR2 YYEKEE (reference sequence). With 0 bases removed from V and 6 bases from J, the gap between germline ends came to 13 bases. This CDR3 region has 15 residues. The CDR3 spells CASSLGLGDSNEQFF. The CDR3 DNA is TGTGCCAGCAGCTTGGGTTTGGGGGACTCCAATGAGCAGTTCTTC.

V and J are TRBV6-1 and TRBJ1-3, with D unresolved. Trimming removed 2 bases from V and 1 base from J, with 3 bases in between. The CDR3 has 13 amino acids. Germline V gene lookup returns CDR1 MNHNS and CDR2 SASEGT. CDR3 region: CASSERSGNTIYF. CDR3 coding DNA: TGTGCCAGCAGTGAACGGTCTGGAAACACCATATATTTT.

The CDR3 here is CATSVRTGDEKLFF. The DNA for the CDR3 is TGTGCCACCAGCGTCCGGACAGGGGATGAAAAACTGTTTTTT. The rearrangement links TRBV15 to TRBJ1-4; TRBD1 matches 9 bases. The germline V gene has CDR1 LNHNV and CDR2 YYDKDF (reference sequence). The CDR3 is 14 residues long. V dropped 5 bases and J dropped 6; count of bases not matched to a gene: 4.

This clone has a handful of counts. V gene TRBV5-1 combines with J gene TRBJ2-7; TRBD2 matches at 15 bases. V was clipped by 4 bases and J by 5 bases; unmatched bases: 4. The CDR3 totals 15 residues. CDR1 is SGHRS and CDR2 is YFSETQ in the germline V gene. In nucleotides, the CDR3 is TGCGCCAGCAGCCCAAGGACTAGCGGGGGGGACGAGCAGTACTTC. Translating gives CASSPRTSGGDEQYF. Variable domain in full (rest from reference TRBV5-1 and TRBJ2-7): KAGVTQTPRYLIKTRGQQVTLSCSPISGHRSVSWYQQTPGQGLQFLFEYFSETQRNKGNFPGRFSGRQFSNSRSEMNVSTLELGDSALYLCASSPRTSGGDEQYFGPGTRLTVT.